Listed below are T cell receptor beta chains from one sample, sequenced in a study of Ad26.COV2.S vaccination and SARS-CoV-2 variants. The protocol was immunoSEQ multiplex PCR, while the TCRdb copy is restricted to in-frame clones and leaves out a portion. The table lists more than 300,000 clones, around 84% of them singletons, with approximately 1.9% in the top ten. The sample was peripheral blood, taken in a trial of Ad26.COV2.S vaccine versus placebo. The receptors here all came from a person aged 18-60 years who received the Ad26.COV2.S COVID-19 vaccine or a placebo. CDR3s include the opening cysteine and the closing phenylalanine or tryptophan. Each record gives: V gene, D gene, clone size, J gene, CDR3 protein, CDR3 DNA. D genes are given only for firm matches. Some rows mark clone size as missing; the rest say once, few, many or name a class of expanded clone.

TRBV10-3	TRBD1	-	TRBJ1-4	CAISLTGRNEKLFF	TGTGCCATCAGTCTGACAGGGAGGAATGAAAAACTGTTTTTT
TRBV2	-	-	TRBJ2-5	CASSEAPPDREGTQYF	TGTGCCAGCAGTGAAGCGCCACCGGACAGGGAGGGGACCCAGTACTTC
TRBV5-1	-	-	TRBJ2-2	CASSLTDISGELFF	TGCGCCAGCAGCTTAACAGACATCTCCGGGGAGCTGTTTTTT
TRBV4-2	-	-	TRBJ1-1	CASRPNSRDTEAFF	TGTGCCAGCAGACCCAACTCCAGGGACACTGAAGCTTTCTTT
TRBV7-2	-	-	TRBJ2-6	CASSFFRTGFSGANVLTF	TGTGCCAGCAGCTTTTTCAGGACGGGATTCTCTGGGGCCAACGTCCTGACTTTC
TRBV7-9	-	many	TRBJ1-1	CASSPKHREGTEAFF	TGTGCCAGCAGCCCGAAACACAGGGAAGGGACTGAAGCTTTCTTT
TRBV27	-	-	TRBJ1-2	CASSWGRAYGYTF	TGTGCCAGCAGTTGGGGCAGGGCCTATGGCTACACCTTC
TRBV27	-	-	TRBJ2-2	CASSLAANTGELFF	TGTGCCAGCAGTTTAGCAGCGAACACCGGGGAGCTGTTTTTT
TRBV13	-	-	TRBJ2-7	CASSFNSALSSYEQYF	TGTGCCAGCAGTTTTAACAGTGCCTTGAGCTCCTACGAGCAGTACTTC
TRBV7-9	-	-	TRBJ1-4	CASSPRRGGGEKLFF	TGTGCCAGCAGCCCCCGTAGGGGCGGAGGGGAAAAACTGTTTTTT
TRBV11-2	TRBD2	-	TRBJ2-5	CASSPWASGDQETQYF	TGTGCCAGCAGCCCCTGGGCTAGCGGGGACCAAGAGACCCAGTACTTC
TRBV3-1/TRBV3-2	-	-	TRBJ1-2	CASSQEWSGNSYGYTF	TGTGCCAGCAGCCAAGAGTGGTCCGGGAACTCTTATGGCTACACCTTC
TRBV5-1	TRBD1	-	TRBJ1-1	CASSPRMTGGIAEAFF	TGCGCCAGCAGCCCAAGGATGACAGGGGGAATCGCTGAAGCTTTCTTT
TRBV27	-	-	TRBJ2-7	CASSLGHSYEQYF	TGTGCCAGCAGTTTGGGGCACTCCTACGAGCAGTACTTC
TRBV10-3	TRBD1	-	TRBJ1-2	CAISDGRGPDGYTF	TGTGCCATCAGTGACGGCAGGGGGCCGGATGGCTACACCTTC
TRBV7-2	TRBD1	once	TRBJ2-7	CASRTGGSYEQYF	TGTGCCAGCCGGACAGGGGGTTCCTACGAGCAGTACTTC
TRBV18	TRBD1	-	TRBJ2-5	CASSPASDRFETQYF	TGTGCCAGCTCACCCGCATCGGACAGGTTCGAGACCCAGTACTTC
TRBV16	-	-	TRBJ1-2	CASSQSERAPGGYTF	TGTGCCAGCAGCCAATCAGAAAGGGCTCCGGGTGGCTACACCTTC
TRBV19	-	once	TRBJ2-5	CASSITDTEETQYF	TGTGCCAGTAGTATAACGGACACAGAAGAGACCCAGTACTTC
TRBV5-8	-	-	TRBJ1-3	CASTTSSGNTIYF	TGTGCCAGCACCACGAGCTCTGGAAACACCATATATTTT
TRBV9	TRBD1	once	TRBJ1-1	CASSPTGVTEAFF	TGTGCCAGCAGCCCGACAGGGGTCACTGAAGCTTTCTTT
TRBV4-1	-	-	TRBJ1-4	CASSQDDRQGEKLFF	TGCGCCAGCAGCCAAGATGACCGGCAGGGGGAAAAACTGTTTTTT
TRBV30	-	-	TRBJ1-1	CAWSIVAEAFF	TGTGCCTGGAGTATAGTCGCTGAAGCTTTCTTT
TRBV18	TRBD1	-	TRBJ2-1	CASSPLLTGGSRAGDYNEQFF	TGTGCCAGCTCACCACTCCTGACAGGGGGCTCGCGAGCGGGGGATTACAATGAGCAGTTCTTC
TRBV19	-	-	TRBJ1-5	CASSIGGGKVQPQHF	TGTGCCAGTAGTATAGGTGGGGGGAAGGTTCAGCCCCAGCATTTT
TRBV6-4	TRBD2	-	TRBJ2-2	CASSDSLRTSTGELFF	TGTGCCAGCAGTGACTCCCTCAGGACTAGCACCGGGGAGCTGTTTTTT
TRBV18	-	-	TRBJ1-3	CASSPSSASGNTIYF	TGTGCCAGCTCACCGAGCAGCGCATCTGGAAACACCATATATTTT
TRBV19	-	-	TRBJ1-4	CASSMLAGEKLFF	TGTGCCAGTAGTATGTTGGCGGGTGAAAAACTGTTTTTT
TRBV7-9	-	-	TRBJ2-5	CASSLKETQYF	TGTGCCAGCAGCTTGAAAGAGACCCAGTACTTC